This T cell receptor (beta chain) was recorded in a study of CD8 T cells in ankylosing spondylitis. V lost 4 bases and J lost 2; bases outside the gene matches: 7. The CDR3 covers 15 residues. Germline lookup yields CDR1 SGHAT and CDR2 FQNNGV. Each CDR3 protein gets one entry after TCRdb re-called the 5' RACE reads with MiXCR. The sample has approximately 350,000 distinct CDR3 sequences; approximately 15% are singletons. This sequence was found in a male donor with ankylosing spondylitis or in good health (not recorded which). Sample: blood, either unsorted or a sorted T cell fraction (not recorded which). V gene TRBV11-2 combines with J gene TRBJ2-7; 8 nucleotides line up with TRBD1. The CDR3 sequence is CASSSNRGIAYEQYF. Written as DNA, the CDR3 is TGTGCCAGCAGCTCGAACAGGGGGATAGCCTACGAGCAGTACTTC.